These 12 T cell receptor beta chains originate from one sample sequenced in a study of shared clonotypes between healthy human individuals (TCRdb year 2020). Library creation used the immunoSEQ multiplex PCR assay. The source is immuneACCESS, and TCRdb retained only in-frame sequences with V and J called. Part of the clones is not carried over; for the studies checked, unresolved V genes explain less than half of this, and the remainder is unexplained. Recorded for this sample are 2 million to 2.5 million clones; roughly 90% of them occurred a single time. Approximately 0.41% of the sample is taken by the ten largest. The sequencing input was naive CD4+ T cells from PBMCs. The cell subset or site label here, explained by the study, means: CD45RA+ positively selected. The source is a young man in good health. Some clones in this sample may be carry-over from other donors' samples.

As regards this clone: The same CDR3 is also encoded by other DNA sequences in this sample. The rearrangement links TRBV18 to TRBJ1-1, with D possibly TRBD1 on 5 matching bases. CDR1 KGHSH and CDR2 LQKENI come from the germline V gene. The CDR3 contains 16 residues. Trimming pared 0 bases from V and 0 bases from J, leaving 11 bases between. In DNA, the CDR3 is TGTGCCAGCTCACCACCGCCAGGAGGGGTGAACACTGAAGCTTTCTTT. The encoded protein is CASSPPPGGVNTEAFF. Using reference TRBV18 and TRBJ1-1 for the parts outside the CDR3, the full variable domain is NAGVMQNPRHLVRRRGQEARLRCSPMKGHSHVYWYRQLPEEGLKFMVYLQKENIIDESGMPKERFSAEFPKEGPSILRIQQVVRGDSAAYFCASSPPPGGVNTEAFFGQGTRLTVV.

The V gene is TRBV5-1, the J gene TRBJ2-1, with D maybe TRBD2 (6 bases). This CDR3 has 14 residues. The V end lost 7 bases, the J end lost 4 bases, and 15 bases lay between the germline ends. Germline CDR1 SGHRS, CDR2 YFSETQ. CDR3 bases: TGCGCCAGCCAGGGACTCACCATTTACAATGAGCAGTTCTTC. The encoded protein is CASQGLTIYNEQFF.

This chain joins TRBV9 and TRBJ1-1, with 7 bases that match TRBD1. The germline gives CDR1 SGDLS, CDR2 YYNGEE. Losses at the gene ends were 4 bases for V and 4 bases for J; bases not matched to a gene: 7. The CDR3 is 14 amino acids. The CDR3 DNA is TGTGCCAGCAGCCCAATGACAGGGATCACTGAAGCTTTCTTT. Translated, it gives CASSPMTGITEAFF.

J is TRBJ1-5 and V is TRBV19; the match to TRBD1 covers 8 bases. Germline V gene data show CDR1 as LNHDA and CDR2 as SQIVND (reference sequence). V shed 4 bases, J shed 6 bases, and the junction held 11 bases outside the gene matches. CDR3 size: 16 residues. The CDR3 region is CASSNIPGQGGQPQHF. CDR3 DNA sequence: TGTGCCAGTAGTAATATCCCCGGACAGGGCGGTCAGCCCCAGCATTTT.

Note on this clone: The same CDR3 also results from other DNA sequences found in this sample. V usage is TRBV2 and J usage is TRBJ2-7; TRBD2 might be the D (5 bases). V was pared by 4 bases and J by 3 bases, with 13 bases between. This CDR3 has 14 amino acids. CDR1 is SNHLY and CDR2 is FYNNEI in the germline V gene. This CDR3 is CASSGLGRGYEQYF. CDR3 nucleotides: TGTGCCAGCAGTGGGCTAGGACGGGGCTACGAGCAGTACTTC.

The chain uses TRBV28 and TRBJ2-7; 9 bases map to TRBD1. This CDR3 is 16 amino acids long. Germline CDR1 reads MDHEN; CDR2 reads SYDVKM. V shed 5 bases, J shed 5 bases, and the junction held 13 bases outside the gene matches. The CDR3 nucleotides read TGTGCCAGCAGTGGAAGGAACAGGGGGCTGGATGACGAGCAGTACTTC. This gives the protein CASSGRNRGLDDEQYF.

The V call is TRBV2, the J call TRBJ2-2; 7 bases are a match to TRBD2. Looked up from germline, CDR1 is SNHLY and CDR2 is FYNNEI. The junction had 12 bases not matched to a gene; V was cut back by 8 bases and J by 9 bases. The CDR3 runs 14 residues. The CDR3 region is CASGRDGRERELFF. CDR3 sequence (DNA): TGTGCCAGCGGGAGGGACGGCCGAGAGCGGGAGCTGTTTTTT.

Remarks on this clone: This specimen includes other DNA sequences encoding the same CDR3. V is TRBV7-9 and J is TRBJ2-7; D gene unclear. Trimming removed 5 bases from V and 4 bases from J, with 9 bases in between. The length of the CDR3 is 12 residues. From germline, CDR1 is SEHNR and CDR2 FQNEAQ (reference sequence). The CDR3 region has the DNA TGTGCCAGCAGCCGTGGTGGGTACGAGCAGTACTTC. This gives the protein CASSRGGYEQYF. Full variable domain (missing parts from reference TRBV7-9 and TRBJ2-7): DTGVSQNPRHKITKRGQNVTFRCDPISEHNRLYWYRQTLGQGPEFLTYFQNEAQLEKSRLLSDRFSAERPKGSFSTLEIQRTEQGDSAMYLCASSRGGYEQYFGPGTRLTVT.

The chain carries TRBV4-1 and TRBJ1-2, with TRBD1 matching over 7 bases. V lost 4 bases and J lost 3; bases outside the gene matches: 8. This CDR3 has 15 amino acids. The germline V gene encodes CDR1 MGHRA and CDR2 YSYEKL. The CDR3 region has the DNA TGCGCCAGCAGCCCCCTACACCAGGGGGACTATGGCTACACCTTC. Encoded protein: CASSPLHQGDYGYTF.

CDR3 in amino acids: CASSSPSGTAGYNEQFF. The CDR3 region has the DNA TGTGCCAGCAGCTCCCCCTCGGGAACAGCGGGCTACAATGAGCAGTTCTTC. The chain has TRBV7-6 and TRBJ2-1; a weak D match, TRBD2 (6 bases). Trimming removed 4 bases at V and 3 bases at J, with 19 bases between. Germline lookup yields CDR1 SGHVS and CDR2 FNYEAQ. The length of the CDR3 is 17 residues.

V usage is TRBV2 and J usage is TRBJ2-2; the match to TRBD1 covers 12 bases. Germline CDR1 and CDR2: SNHLY and FYNNEI. The V and J ends lost 5 bases and 4 bases, in that order; junction bases with no gene match: 2. The CDR3 has 15 amino acids. Written as DNA, the CDR3 is TGTGCCAGCAGTCCGGGACAGGGGGCCACCGGGGAGCTGTTTTTT. Translating it yields CASSPGQGATGELFF.

This clone was seen a few times. The rearrangement joins TRBV2 to TRBJ1-1, with no clear D. CDR3 length: 11 amino acids. Germline V gene sequence: CDR1 SNHLY, CDR2 FYNNEI. The V end was cut by 4 bases, the J end by 11 bases, with 11 bases between. CDR3 residues: CASSGSDAAFF. The CDR3 nucleotides are TGTGCCAGCAGTGGCTCTGATGCGGCTTTCTTT.